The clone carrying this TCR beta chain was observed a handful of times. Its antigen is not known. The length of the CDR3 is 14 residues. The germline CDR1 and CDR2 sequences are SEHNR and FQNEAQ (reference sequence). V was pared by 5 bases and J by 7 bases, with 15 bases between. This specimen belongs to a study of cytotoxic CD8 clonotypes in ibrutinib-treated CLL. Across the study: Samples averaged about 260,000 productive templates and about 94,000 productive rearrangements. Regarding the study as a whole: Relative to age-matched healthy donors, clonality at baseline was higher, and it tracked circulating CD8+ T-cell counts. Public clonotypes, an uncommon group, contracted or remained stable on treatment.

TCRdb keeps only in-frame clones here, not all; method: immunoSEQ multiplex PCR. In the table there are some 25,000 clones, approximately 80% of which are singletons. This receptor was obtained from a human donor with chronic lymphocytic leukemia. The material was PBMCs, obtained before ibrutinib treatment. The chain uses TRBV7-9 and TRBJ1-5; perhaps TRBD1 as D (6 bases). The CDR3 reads CASSLQGQDQPQHF. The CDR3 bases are TGTGCCAGCAGCCTGCAGGGGCAGGACCAGCCCCAGCATTTT.